The 6 T cell receptor beta chains below were found in one sample sequenced in a study of T cells after yellow fever vaccination. Using its own MiXCR run on the 5' RACE reads, TCRdb lists one record per CDR3 protein. The sample lists about 500,000 distinct CDR3 sequences, 17% seen once, with 15% to 20% in the top ten. The sample in question was PBMCs, obtained roughly 5 days after the first yellow fever vaccination. The source of these receptors is a young man who received the YFV17D yellow fever vaccine.

V and J are TRBV2 and TRBJ1-3; no definite D call. The V and J ends lost 1 base and 0 bases respectively, with 7 bases between them. This CDR3 contains 15 residues. Germline V CDR1 and CDR2: SNHLY, FYNNEI. This CDR3 reads CASSEEGYSGNTIYF. The CDR3 region has the DNA TGTGCCAGCAGTGAAGAGGGATACTCTGGAAACACCATATATTTT.

This clonotype was counted a few times. The J gene is TRBJ2-5, the V gene TRBV4-1; 7 nucleotides match TRBD1. Germline assignment: CDR1 MGHRA and CDR2 YSYEKL. The junction had 14 bases not matched to a gene; V was cut back by 8 bases and J by 5 bases. The length of the CDR3 is 15 residues. CDR3 amino acids: CASGDRVKGGETQYF. The CDR3 DNA reads as TGCGCCAGCGGCGACAGGGTTAAAGGCGGGGAGACCCAGTACTTC.

This chain connects TRBV10-3 to TRBJ2-7; D not certain. Germline loops: CDR1 ENHRY, CDR2 SYGVKD. The CDR3 loop spans 13 amino acids. Trimming removed 4 bases at V and 6 bases at J, with 13 bases between. For the CDR3, the DNA is TGTGCCATCAGTGGGGCACAGAAAGGCGAGCAGTACGTC. As protein: CAISGAQKGEQYV.

This clonotype appeared a few times. This chain connects TRBV5-1 to TRBJ1-3; D might be TRBD1 (5 bases). Looked up from germline, CDR1 is SGHRS and CDR2 is YFSETQ. This CDR3 contains 17 residues. Between the trimmed V and J ends, which lost 0 bases and 0 bases, there was a span of 13 bases. The CDR3 region is CASSLGTGRISGNTIYF. In DNA, the CDR3 is TGCGCCAGCAGCTTGGGCACGGGACGGATCTCTGGAAACACCATATATTTT.

V is TRBV15 and J is TRBJ1-5; D might be TRBD1 (5 bases). This CDR3 is built from 16 residues. Trimming cost V 1 base and J 6 bases, with 16 bases left between them. Germline CDR1 reads LNHNV; CDR2 reads YYDKDF (reference sequence). The CDR3 region has the DNA TGTGCCACCAGCAGAGGCTTGGGGCAGCTTGGTCAGCCCCAGCATTTT. This sequence encodes CATSRGLGQLGQPQHF.

The J gene is TRBJ1-2, the V gene TRBV5-1; possibly TRBD1 for D (5 bases). Trimming took 4 bases from V and 6 from J, leaving 10 bases between them. CDR1 is SGHRS and CDR2 is YFSETQ in the germline V gene. This CDR3 contains 12 residues. The CDR3 DNA is TGCGCCAGCAGCAAGGGGCTGGATGGCTACACCTTC. Translated, it gives CASSKGLDGYTF.